This TCR beta chain was sequenced during a study of metastatic and nonmetastatic thyroid tumors. The wider study: Across peripheral blood and tumor or nodule tissue samples taken from malignant and benign thyroid patients, the repertoires were compared with one another.

Thyroid surgery was preceded by no treatment in any patient. A few counts support this clone. The CDR3 has 16 residues. V was cut by 5 bases and J by 9 bases, with 22 bases left in between. CDR1 is MNHNS and CDR2 is SASEGT in the germline V gene. Authors' data handling: In papillary thyroid cancer, a distant-metastasis classifier was built using CDR3 differences across clinicopathological groups. TCRdb re-analyzed the PCR reads through MiXCR. These V and J calls originate from TCRdb's pipeline instead of the authors' own analysis. In the table there are over 65,000 clones, under 15% of which are singletons.

The chain has TRBV6-1 and TRBJ2-2; no definite D call. This clonotype was obtained from a female donor with papillary thyroid cancer or a benign thyroid nodule (not recorded which). Some clones in this sample may be carry-over from other donors' samples. The sequencing input was tumor tissue. Here the CDR3 reads CASSSPHLPLGWELFF. In DNA, the CDR3 is TGTGCCAGCAGTTCACCACACCTACCCCTTGGGTGGGAGCTGTTTTTT.